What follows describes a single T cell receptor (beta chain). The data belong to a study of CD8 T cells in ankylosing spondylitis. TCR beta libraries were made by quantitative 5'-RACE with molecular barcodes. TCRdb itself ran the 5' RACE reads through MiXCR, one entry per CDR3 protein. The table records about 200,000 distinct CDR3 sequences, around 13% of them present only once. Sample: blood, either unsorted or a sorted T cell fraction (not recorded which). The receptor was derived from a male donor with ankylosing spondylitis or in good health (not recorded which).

The CDR3 here is CASSEFDSGGPDTQYF. In DNA form, the CDR3 reads TGTGCCAGCAGTGAATTTGATAGCGGGGGGCCAGATACGCAGTATTTT. This chain uses TRBV6-1 with TRBJ2-3, with TRBD2 matching 10 bases. The germline V gene encodes CDR1 MNHNS and CDR2 SASEGT. The CDR3 runs 16 residues. V lost 2 bases and J lost 4; bases outside the gene matches: 6.